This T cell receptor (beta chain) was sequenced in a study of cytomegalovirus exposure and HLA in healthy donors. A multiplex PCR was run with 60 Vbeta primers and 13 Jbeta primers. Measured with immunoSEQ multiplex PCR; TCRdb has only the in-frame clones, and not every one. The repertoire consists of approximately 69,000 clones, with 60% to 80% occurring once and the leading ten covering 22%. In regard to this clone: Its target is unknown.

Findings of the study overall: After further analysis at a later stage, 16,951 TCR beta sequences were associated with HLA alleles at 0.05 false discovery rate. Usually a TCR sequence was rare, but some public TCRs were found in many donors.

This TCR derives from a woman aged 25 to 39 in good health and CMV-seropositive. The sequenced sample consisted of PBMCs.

The CDR3 here is CAWGDRNNQPQHF. CDR3 DNA sequence: TGTGCCTGGGGCGACAGAAACAATCAGCCCCAGCATTTT. The chain carries TRBV30 and TRBJ1-5; possibly TRBD1 for D (5 bases). The CDR3 consists of 13 residues. Germline lookup yields CDR1 GTSNPN and CDR2 SVGIG (reference sequence). Trimming stripped 5 bases from V and 3 bases from J, with 11 bases between.